In this sample, the clone carrying this TCR beta chain turned up a few times. What it recognizes is unknown. This sample is part of a study of neurological immune-mediated disorders. Overall study findings and caveats: Whereas HTLV-1-associated myelopathy showed the most TCR clonal expansion, multiple sclerosis showed the least, with levels below those of healthy controls.

Germline values: CDR1 SGDLS, CDR2 YYNGEE. Trimming pared 3 bases from V and 0 bases from J, leaving 6 bases between. The CDR3 length is 13 residues. From 15-18 subjects, every sequencing run obtained over 160 million TCR-beta sequences. MiXCR, applied by TCRdb to the 5' RACE reads, yields one record per CDR3 protein. Seen here are about 70,000 distinct CDR3 sequences, about 5% observed once, and the top ten hold 2.2%. Sequenced sample: PBMCs. This receptor was identified in a woman in her 70s with multiple sclerosis. The J gene is TRBJ1-2, the V gene TRBV9; no firm D call. CDR3: CASSAEPNYGYTF. The CDR3 DNA follows: TGTGCCAGCAGCGCTGAACCTAACTATGGCTACACCTTC.